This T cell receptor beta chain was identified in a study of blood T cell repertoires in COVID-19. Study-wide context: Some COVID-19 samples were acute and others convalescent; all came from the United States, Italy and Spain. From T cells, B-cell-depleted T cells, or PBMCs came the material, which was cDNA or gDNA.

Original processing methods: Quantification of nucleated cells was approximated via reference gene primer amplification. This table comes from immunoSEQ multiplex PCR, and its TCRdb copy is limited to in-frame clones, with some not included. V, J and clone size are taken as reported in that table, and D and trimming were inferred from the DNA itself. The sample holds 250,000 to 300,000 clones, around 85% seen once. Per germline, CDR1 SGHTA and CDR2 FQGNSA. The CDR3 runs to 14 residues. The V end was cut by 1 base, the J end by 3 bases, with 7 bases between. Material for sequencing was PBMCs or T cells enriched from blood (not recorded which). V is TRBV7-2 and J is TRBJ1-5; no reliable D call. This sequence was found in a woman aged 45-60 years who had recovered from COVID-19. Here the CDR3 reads CASSLGANNQPQHF. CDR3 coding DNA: TGTGCCAGCAGCTTAGGAGCCAACAATCAGCCCCAGCATTTT.